The clone carrying this T cell receptor (beta chain) was recorded at least ten times. Its antigen is unidentified. This record comes from a study of T cells in Graves' hyperthyroidism and ophthalmopathy. Study results and caveats: Onset of ophthalmopathy came a median 6.5 months after the model predicted it.

TCR beta CDR3 regions were amplified from RNA. First-round RT-PCR of the TCR CDR3 relied on the HTBI primer set. TCRdb ran MiXCR on the multiplex PCR reads and lists one entry per CDR3 protein. The data contain around 290,000 distinct CDR3 sequences, approximately 14% of them singletons. The CDR3 covers 13 residues. Germline V gene lookup returns CDR1 DFQATT and CDR2 SNEGSKA (reference sequence). V shed 6 bases and J shed 2 bases, with 14 bases lying between them. Input material: blood. This TCR was recovered from a woman in her thirties or forties with Graves' hyperthyroidism. The chain combines TRBV20-1 with TRBJ2-7; a weak D match, TRBD1 (6 bases). CDR3 sequence reads: CSATGQRAYEQYF. The CDR3 region has the DNA TGCAGTGCAACAGGACAGAGAGCCTACGAGCAGTACTTC.